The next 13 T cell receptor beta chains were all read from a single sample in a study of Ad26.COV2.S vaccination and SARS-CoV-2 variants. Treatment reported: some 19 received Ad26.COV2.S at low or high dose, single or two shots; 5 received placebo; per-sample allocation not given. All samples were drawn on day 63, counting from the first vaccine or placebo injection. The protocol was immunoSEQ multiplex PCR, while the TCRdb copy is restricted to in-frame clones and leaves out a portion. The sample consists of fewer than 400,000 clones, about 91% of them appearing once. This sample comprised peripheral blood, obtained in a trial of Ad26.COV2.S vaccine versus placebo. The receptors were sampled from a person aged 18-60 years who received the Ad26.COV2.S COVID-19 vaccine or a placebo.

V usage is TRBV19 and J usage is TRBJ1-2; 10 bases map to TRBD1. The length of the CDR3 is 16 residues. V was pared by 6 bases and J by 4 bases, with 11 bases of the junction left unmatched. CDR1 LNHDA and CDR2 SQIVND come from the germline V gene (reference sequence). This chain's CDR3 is CASRTERDRGGYGYTF. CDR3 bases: TGTGCCAGTAGGACAGAACGGGACAGGGGTGGCTATGGCTACACCTTC.

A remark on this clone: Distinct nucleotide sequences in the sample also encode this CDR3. CDR3 sequence (DNA): TGTGCCAGTAGTATAGGACAGCTGAACACTGAAGCTTTCTTT. Residues: CASSIGQLNTEAFF. V and J are TRBV19 and TRBJ1-1; maybe TRBD1 (5 bases). The CDR3 has 14 amino acids. Germline CDR1 is LNHDA and CDR2 is SQIVND (reference sequence). V lost 1 base, J lost 0 bases, and 6 bases lay in between.

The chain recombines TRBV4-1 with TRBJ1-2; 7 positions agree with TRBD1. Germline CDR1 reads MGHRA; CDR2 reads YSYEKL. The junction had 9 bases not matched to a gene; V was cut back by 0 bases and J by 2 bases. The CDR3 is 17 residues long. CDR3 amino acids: CASSQDRRQGRNYGYTF. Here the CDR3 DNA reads TGCGCCAGCAGCCAAGATCGGCGACAGGGAAGGAACTATGGCTACACCTTC.

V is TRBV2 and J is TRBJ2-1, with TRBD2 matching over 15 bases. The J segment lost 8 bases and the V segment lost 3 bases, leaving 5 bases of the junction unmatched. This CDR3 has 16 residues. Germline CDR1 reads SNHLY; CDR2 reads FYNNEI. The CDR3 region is CASSDGLAGGLDEQFF. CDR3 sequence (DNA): TGTGCCAGCAGTGATGGACTAGCGGGAGGGCTGGATGAGCAGTTCTTC.

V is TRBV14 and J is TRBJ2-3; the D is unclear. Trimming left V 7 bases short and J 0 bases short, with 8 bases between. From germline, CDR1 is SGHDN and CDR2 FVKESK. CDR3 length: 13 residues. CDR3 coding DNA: TGTGCCAGCAAGAGTCGGAGCACAGATACGCAGTATTTT. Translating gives CASKSRSTDTQYF. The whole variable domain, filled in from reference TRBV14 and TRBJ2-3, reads EAGVTQFPSHSVIEKGQTVTLRCDPISGHDNLYWYRRVMGKEIKFLLHFVKESKQDESGMPNNRFLAERTGGTYSTLKVQPAELEDSGVYFCASKSRSTDTQYFGPGTRLTVL.

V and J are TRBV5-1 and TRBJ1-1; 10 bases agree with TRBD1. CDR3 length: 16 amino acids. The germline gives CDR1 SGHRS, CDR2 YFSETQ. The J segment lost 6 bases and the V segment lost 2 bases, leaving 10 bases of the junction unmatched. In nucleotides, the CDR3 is TGCGCCAGCAGCTTAAATCTCCGGGACAGGGGTGCTGAAGCTTTCTTT. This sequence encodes CASSLNLRDRGAEAFF. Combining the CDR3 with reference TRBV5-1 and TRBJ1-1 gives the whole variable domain KAGVTQTPRYLIKTRGQQVTLSCSPISGHRSVSWYQQTPGQGLQFLFEYFSETQRNKGNFPGRFSGRQFSNSRSEMNVSTLELGDSALYLCASSLNLRDRGAEAFFGQGTRLTVV.

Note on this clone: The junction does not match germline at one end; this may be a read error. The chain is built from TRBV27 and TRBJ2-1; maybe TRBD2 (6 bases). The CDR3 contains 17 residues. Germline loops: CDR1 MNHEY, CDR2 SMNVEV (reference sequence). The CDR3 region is CASNLTRDSTSYNEQFF. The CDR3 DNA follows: TGTGCCAGCAATTTAACACGGGACTCAACCTCCTACAATGAGCAGTTCTTC.

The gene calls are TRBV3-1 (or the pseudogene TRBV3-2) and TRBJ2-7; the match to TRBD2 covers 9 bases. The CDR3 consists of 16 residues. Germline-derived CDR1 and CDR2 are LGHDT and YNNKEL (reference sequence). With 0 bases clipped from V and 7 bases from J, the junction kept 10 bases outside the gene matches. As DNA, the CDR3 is TGTGCCAGCAGCCAAGAAGCGGGAGGCCCCTTTGGAGAGCAGTACTTC. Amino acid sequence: CASSQEAGGPFGEQYF.

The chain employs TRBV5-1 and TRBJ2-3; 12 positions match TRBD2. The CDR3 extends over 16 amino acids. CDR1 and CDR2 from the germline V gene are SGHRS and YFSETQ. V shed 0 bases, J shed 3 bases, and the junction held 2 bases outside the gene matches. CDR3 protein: CASSLALAGGTDTQYF. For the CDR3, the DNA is TGCGCCAGCAGCTTGGCCCTAGCGGGAGGGACAGATACGCAGTATTTT.

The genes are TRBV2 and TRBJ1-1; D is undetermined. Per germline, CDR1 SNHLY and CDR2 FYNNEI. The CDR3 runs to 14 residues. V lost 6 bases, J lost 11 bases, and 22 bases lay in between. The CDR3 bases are TGTGCCAGCAGGTCCCGAACAGCTCGGGGATGGGCTTTCTTT. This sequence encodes CASRSRTARGWAFF.

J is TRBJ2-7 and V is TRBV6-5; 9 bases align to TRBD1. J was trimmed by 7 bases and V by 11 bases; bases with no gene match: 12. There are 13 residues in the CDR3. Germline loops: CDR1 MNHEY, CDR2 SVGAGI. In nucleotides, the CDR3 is TGTGCCCTACCGGGACAGGGTACGGAAGAGCAGTACTTC. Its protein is CALPGQGTEEQYF.

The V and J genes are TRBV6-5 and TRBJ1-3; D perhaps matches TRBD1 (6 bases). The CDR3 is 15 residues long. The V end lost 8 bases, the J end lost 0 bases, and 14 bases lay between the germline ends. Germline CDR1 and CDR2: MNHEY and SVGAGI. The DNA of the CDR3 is TGTGCCAGCGCCCGGGACATGAGCTCTGGAAACACCATATATTTT. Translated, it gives CASARDMSSGNTIYF.

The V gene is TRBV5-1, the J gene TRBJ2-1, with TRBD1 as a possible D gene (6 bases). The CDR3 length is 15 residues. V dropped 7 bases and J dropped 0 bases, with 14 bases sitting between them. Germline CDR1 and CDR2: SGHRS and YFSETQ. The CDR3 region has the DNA TGCGCCAGCTCCTCCGAGGGGGACTCCTACAATGAGCAGTTCTTC. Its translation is CASSSEGDSYNEQFF.